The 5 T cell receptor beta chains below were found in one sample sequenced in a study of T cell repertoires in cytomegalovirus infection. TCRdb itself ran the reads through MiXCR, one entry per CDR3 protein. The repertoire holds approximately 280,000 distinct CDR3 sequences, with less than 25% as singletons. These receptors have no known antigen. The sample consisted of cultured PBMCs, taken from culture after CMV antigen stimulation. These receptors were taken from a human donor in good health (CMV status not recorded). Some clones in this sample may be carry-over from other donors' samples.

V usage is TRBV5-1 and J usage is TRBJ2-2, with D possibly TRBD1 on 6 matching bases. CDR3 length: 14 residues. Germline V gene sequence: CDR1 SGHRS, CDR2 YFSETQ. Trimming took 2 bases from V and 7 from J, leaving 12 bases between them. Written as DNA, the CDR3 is TGCGCCAGCAGCTTCCAACAGGGCAGCGGGGAGCTGTTTTTT. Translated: CASSFQQGSGELFF.

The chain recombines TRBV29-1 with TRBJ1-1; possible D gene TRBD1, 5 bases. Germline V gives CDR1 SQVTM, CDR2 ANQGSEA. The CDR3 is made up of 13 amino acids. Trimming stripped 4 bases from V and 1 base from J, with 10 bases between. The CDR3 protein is CSVVGEWNTEAFF. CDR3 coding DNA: TGCAGCGTTGTAGGGGAATGGAACACTGAAGCTTTCTTT.

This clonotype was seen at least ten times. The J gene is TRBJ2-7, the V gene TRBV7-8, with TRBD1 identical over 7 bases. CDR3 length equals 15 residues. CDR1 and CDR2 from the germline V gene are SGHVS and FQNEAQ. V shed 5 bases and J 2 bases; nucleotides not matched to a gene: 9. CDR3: CASSPRRTGTYEQYV. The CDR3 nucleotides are TGTGCCAGCAGCCCCCGACGGACAGGCACCTACGAGCAGTACGTC.

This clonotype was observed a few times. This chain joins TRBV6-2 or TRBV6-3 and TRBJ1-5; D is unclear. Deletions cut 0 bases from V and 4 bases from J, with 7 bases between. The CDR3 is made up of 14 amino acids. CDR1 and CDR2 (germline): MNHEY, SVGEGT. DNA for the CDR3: TGTGCCAGCAGTTACTCGTTCGGGAATCAGCCCCAGCATTTT. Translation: CASSYSFGNQPQHF.

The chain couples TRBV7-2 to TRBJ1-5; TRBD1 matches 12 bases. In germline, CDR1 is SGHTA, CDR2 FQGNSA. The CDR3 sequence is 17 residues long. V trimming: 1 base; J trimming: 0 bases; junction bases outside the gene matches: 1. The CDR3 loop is CASSLGGQGASNQPQHF. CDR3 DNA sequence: TGTGCCAGCAGCTTAGGGGGACAGGGGGCTAGCAATCAGCCCCAGCATTTT.